This T cell receptor (beta chain) was sequenced during a study of shared clonotypes between healthy human individuals. Findings of the study overall: Non-shared clonotypes had lower generation probabilities than those shared by all four donors.

Concerning this clone: The antigen is undetermined.

Participating donors were healthy, HIV-negative adults free of recent acute infections or vaccinations. The authors ran the assay at deep level. About 30,000 T cell genomes, or approximately 190 ng DNA, went into the sorted-subset replicate PCRs. Repertoires were generated with immunoSEQ multiplex PCR, while TCRdb's copy carries only in-frame clones and drops some. The sample carries roughly 1 million clones, 75% to 85% recorded once. This TCR was sampled from a man aged 18 to 30 in good health. Some clones in this sample may be carry-over from other donors' samples. The specimen sequenced was memory CD4+ T cells from PBMCs. Documented subset: CD45RA-negative fraction.

CDR3 sequence: CASSPLGSAEDEQYF. The CDR3 nucleotides read TGTGCCAGCTCACCCCTCGGGAGCGCCGAGGACGAGCAGTACTTC. This chain links TRBV18 with TRBJ2-7, with a tentative D call TRBD2 (6 bases). Germline CDR1 is KGHSH and CDR2 is LQKENI. The CDR3 sequence is 15 residues long. Trimming left V 3 bases short and J 5 bases short, with 17 bases between.